These 31 T cell receptor beta chains originate from one sample sequenced in a study of control samples from healthy donors and cancer patients. The data were produced by immunoSEQ multiplex PCR, yet TCRdb's version contains in-frame clones alone and is incomplete. The data hold about 120,000 clones, with roughly nine tenths observed a single time. The sequenced sample consisted of PBMCs. Receptors originate from a woman aged 50 to 65 with colorectal cancer.

The rearrangement uses TRBV2 and TRBJ1-5; TRBD1 aligns across 7 bases. After removal of 6 bases from V and 2 bases from J, the junction contained 7 bases not matched to a gene. The germline gives CDR1 SNHLY, CDR2 FYNNEI. The CDR3 runs to 15 residues. The chain's CDR3 is CASRTDRAGNQPQHF. The CDR3 DNA sequence: TGTGCCAGCAGGACTGACAGGGCCGGCAATCAGCCCCAGCATTTT.

The CDR3: CSVELQGFYEQYF. In nucleotides, the CDR3 is TGCAGCGTTGAATTGCAGGGGTTCTACGAGCAGTACTTC. The rearrangement uses TRBV29-1 and TRBJ2-7; D is possibly TRBD1 (6 bases). The V gene lost 2 bases and the J gene lost 3 bases, with 11 bases spanning the gap. Germline values: CDR1 SQVTM, CDR2 ANQGSEA. The CDR3 spans 13 residues.

The CDR3 sequence: CASSLAGGTGGAGYTF. Written as DNA, the CDR3 is TGTGCCAGCAGCTTAGCGGGCGGAACAGGGGGCGCGGGCTACACCTTC. This chain joins TRBV7-9 and TRBJ1-2; 9 positions agree with TRBD1. The CDR3 length is 16 residues. Germline assignment: CDR1 SEHNR and CDR2 FQNEAQ (reference sequence). V lost 0 bases, J lost 8 bases, and 10 bases stayed unmatched.

J is TRBJ1-3 and V is TRBV5-1, with D hard to call. V was clipped by 4 bases and J by 0 bases, with 11 bases between them. The germline V gene encodes CDR1 SGHRS and CDR2 YFSETQ. The CDR3 runs to 15 residues. CDR3 sequence: CASSTEGTSGNTIYF. The DNA for the CDR3 is TGCGCCAGCAGCACCGAGGGCACCTCTGGAAACACCATATATTTT.

J is TRBJ2-5 and V is TRBV5-6; 8 bases are shared with TRBD1. V lost 3 bases, J lost 5 bases, and 6 bases stayed unmatched. Germline V gene sequence: CDR1 SGHDT, CDR2 YYEEEE. The CDR3 runs 14 residues. The CDR3 DNA reads as TGTGCCAGCAGCTGGGGGACAGGACGGGAGACCCAGTACTTC. Protein: CASSWGTGRETQYF.

The CDR3 loop is CASSQSEDYTF. CDR3 coding DNA: TGTGCCAGCAGCCAAAGTGAGGACTACACCTTC. The V call is TRBV14, the J call TRBJ1-2; D ambiguous. V dropped 2 bases and J dropped 10 bases, with 8 bases sitting between them. The CDR3 spans 11 residues. Germline CDR1 and CDR2: SGHDN and FVKESK. Looking up the rest from reference TRBV14 and TRBJ1-2 gives the full variable domain: EAGVTQFPSHSVIEKGQTVTLRCDPISGHDNLYWYRRVMGKEIKFLLHFVKESKQDESGMPNNRFLAERTGGTYSTLKVQPAELEDSGVYFCASSQSEDYTFGSGTRLTVV.

V usage is TRBV2 and J usage is TRBJ1-1; D unresolved. Germline CDR1 and CDR2: SNHLY and FYNNEI. V was pared by 1 base and J by 4 bases, with 10 bases between. This CDR3 comprises 14 residues. CDR3 residues: CASSEGVESTEAFF. CDR3 bases: TGTGCCAGCAGTGAAGGGGTGGAGAGCACTGAAGCTTTCTTT.

The V call is TRBV19, the J call TRBJ2-3, with a possible D match to TRBD1 (5 bases). The CDR3 is made up of 13 amino acids. V lost 5 bases and J 5 bases, leaving 11 bases between the germline ends. From germline, CDR1 is LNHDA and CDR2 SQIVND (reference sequence). The DNA of the CDR3 is TGTGCCAGTAGTGACCAGGGCATAGATACGCAGTATTTT. Translation gives CASSDQGIDTQYF.

The V and J genes are TRBV9 and TRBJ2-7; D is unresolved. The V end lost 2 bases, the J end lost 2 bases, and 11 bases lay between the germline ends. This CDR3 is 14 amino acids long. Germline-derived CDR1 and CDR2 are SGDLS and YYNGEE. CDR3 DNA sequence: TGTGCCAGCAGCGTCGATCTCCATACCTACGAGCAGTACTTC. It translates to CASSVDLHTYEQYF.

This chain links TRBV21-1 with TRBJ2-3; the D call of TRBD1 is as the table states it, not checked on the DNA. TRBV21-1 is a documented pseudogene. The CDR3 extends over 14 amino acids. CDR3 residues: CASRYRDLADTQYF. As DNA, the CDR3 is TGTGCCAGCAGGTACAGGGATCTCGCAGATACGCAGTATTTT.

The V call is TRBV5-1, the J call TRBJ1-1, with no clear D. CDR1 is SGHRS and CDR2 is YFSETQ in the germline V gene. There are 13 residues in the CDR3. V was shortened by 5 bases and J by 4 bases, with 12 bases between the two germline ends. CDR3 residues: CASRSREGTEAFF. DNA for the CDR3: TGCGCCAGCAGGAGCCGCGAGGGCACTGAAGCTTTCTTT.

V and J are TRBV19 and TRBJ2-2; D is unclear. The CDR3 is 16 residues long. V lost 4 bases and J 3 bases, leaving 15 bases between the germline ends. Germline V gene data show CDR1 as LNHDA and CDR2 as SQIVND (reference sequence). As DNA, the CDR3 is TGTGCCAGTAGTAAAACGAACAAACCCCACACCGGGGAGCTGTTTTTT. It specifies CASSKTNKPHTGELFF.

The chain employs TRBV19 and TRBJ2-1; 7 nucleotides line up with TRBD2. Germline V gene data show CDR1 as LNHDA and CDR2 as SQIVND (reference sequence). The CDR3 runs to 15 residues. V was clipped by 0 bases and J by 4 bases; unmatched bases: 3. CDR3 bases: TGTGCCAGTAGTATAGACCAGCGGGGATACAATGAGCAGTTCTTC. This codes for CASSIDQRGYNEQFF.

The gene calls are TRBV27 and TRBJ2-7; TRBD1 matches at 9 bases. The germline CDR1 and CDR2 sequences are MNHEY and SMNVEV (reference sequence). The CDR3 totals 15 residues. V was clipped by 0 bases and J by 6 bases; unmatched bases: 6. CDR3 region: CASSLSSWGQGEQYF. CDR3 sequence (DNA): TGTGCCAGCAGTTTATCTAGTTGGGGACAGGGCGAGCAGTACTTC.

This chain joins TRBV15 and TRBJ1-5, with D possibly matching TRBD1 (5 bases). V dropped 8 bases and J dropped 3 bases, with 17 bases sitting between them. The germline CDR1 and CDR2 sequences are LNHNV and YYDKDF (reference sequence). This CDR3 contains 15 residues. The CDR3: CATAVSGDHNQPQHF. CDR3 bases: TGTGCCACCGCCGTTTCGGGGGATCACAATCAGCCCCAGCATTTT. The full variable domain, rest sourced from reference TRBV15 and TRBJ1-5, is DAMVIQNPRYQVTQFGKPVTLSCSQTLNHNVMYWYQQKSSQAPKLLFHYYDKDFNNEADTPDNFQSRRPNTSFCFLDIRSPGLGDTAMYLCATAVSGDHNQPQHFGDGTRLSIL.

The V gene is TRBV2, the J gene TRBJ1-4; the match to TRBD1 covers 10 bases. Germline values: CDR1 SNHLY, CDR2 FYNNEI. The junction had 6 bases not matched to a gene; V was cut back by 8 bases and J by 6 bases. CDR3 length equals 14 residues. Here the CDR3 DNA reads TGTGCCAGCGTTGATGGGACAGGGGATGAAAAACTGTTTTTT. Translation gives CASVDGTGDEKLFF.

The chain recombines TRBV27 with TRBJ2-3, with D uncertain. Trimming shortened V by 6 bases and J by 6 bases, and 10 bases separated the two germline ends. This CDR3 has 12 amino acids. Germline CDR1 is MNHEY and CDR2 is SMNVEV (reference sequence). CDR3 region: CASSVTQDTQYF. For the CDR3, the DNA is TGTGCCAGCAGCGTCACCCAGGATACGCAGTATTTT.

Only a few counts were recorded for this clone. J is TRBJ1-2 and V is TRBV15; possible D gene TRBD1, 6 bases. This CDR3 has 17 residues. V was cut by 1 base and J by 0 bases, with 15 bases left in between. Germline values: CDR1 LNHNV, CDR2 YYDKDF (reference sequence). In DNA, the CDR3 is TGTGCCACCAGCAGAGGCGGGCAGGGGCTTGCTAACTATGGCTACACCTTC. Protein sequence: CATSRGGQGLANYGYTF.

This clone was observed a single time. The V and J genes are TRBV11-3 and TRBJ2-7; unclear D gene. Germline lookup yields CDR1 SGHNT and CDR2 YENEEA. Between the trimmed V and J ends, which lost 1 base and 4 bases, there was a span of 11 bases. The CDR3 spans 14 residues. The CDR3 here is CASSLGGPPYEQYF. The CDR3 nucleotides read TGTGCCAGCAGCTTAGGAGGCCCACCATACGAGCAGTACTTC.

This chain uses TRBV5-1 with TRBJ1-4; 9 nucleotides align to TRBD1. Germline V gives CDR1 SGHRS, CDR2 YFSETQ. The trim removed 2 bases at V and 10 bases at J, leaving 6 bases unmatched. The CDR3 is made up of 14 amino acids. The CDR3 protein is CASSFDRGEGKLFF. The CDR3 region has the DNA TGCGCCAGCAGCTTCGACAGGGGGGAGGGAAAACTGTTTTTT.

The chain employs TRBV7-3 and TRBJ1-1; 11 bases fit TRBD1. V lost 4 bases and J lost 11; bases outside the gene matches: 3. Per the germline V gene, CDR1 is SGHTA and CDR2 is FQGTGA. This CDR3 comprises 12 residues. This chain's CDR3 is CASSSGQGAAFF. The CDR3 DNA is TGTGCCAGCAGCTCAGGACAGGGGGCGGCTTTCTTT. The variable domain in full, with the rest retrieved from reference TRBV7-3 and TRBJ1-1, is GAGVSQTPSNKVTEKGKYVELRCDPISGHTALYWYRQSLGQGPEFLIYFQGTGAADDSGLPNDRFFAVRPEGSVSTLKIQRTERGDSAVYLCASSSGQGAAFFGQGTRLTVV.

This rearrangement joins TRBV7-8 to TRBJ2-3; no clear D gene. The CDR3 extends over 15 amino acids. CDR1 is SGHVS, CDR2 FQNEAQ, per germline. The germline V and J ends were trimmed by 6 bases and 3 bases, with 16 bases remaining between them. The CDR3 region has the DNA TGTGCCAGCAGTCGAAACTCAAGGGATACAGATACGCAGTATTTT. Translating gives CASSRNSRDTDTQYF. The variable domain in full, with the rest retrieved from reference TRBV7-8 and TRBJ2-3, is GAGVSQSPRYKVAKRGQDVALRCDPISGHVSLFWYQQALGQGPEFLTYFQNEAQLDKSGLPSDRFFAERPEGSVSTLKIQRTQQEDSAVYLCASSRNSRDTDTQYFGPGTRLTVL.

This chain uses TRBV29-1 with TRBJ2-7, with TRBD2 matching over 8 bases. The V gene end was trimmed by 7 bases and the J gene end by 7 bases; junction bases not matched to a gene: 9. CDR1 is SQVTM and CDR2 is ANQGSEA in the germline V gene. The CDR3 extends over 12 amino acids. The CDR3, as DNA: TGCAGCGGGGGGCGGGGGGTCGGAGAGCAGTACTTC. It codes for CSGGRGVGEQYF.

This clone turned up a few times. The rearrangement uses TRBV7-3 and TRBJ2-5; D unresolved. This CDR3 region has 15 residues. With 1 base removed from V and 6 bases from J, the gap between germline ends came to 15 bases. Per the germline V gene, CDR1 is SGHTA and CDR2 is FQGTGA. The CDR3 is CASSLIPGPLQTQYF. In DNA, the CDR3 is TGTGCCAGCAGCTTAATCCCAGGACCCCTACAGACCCAGTACTTC.

This chain joins TRBV6-6 and TRBJ2-1; 12 bases are a match to TRBD2. Germline V gene sequence: CDR1 MNHNY, CDR2 SVGAGI (reference sequence). This CDR3 is built from 15 residues. V trimming: 6 bases; J trimming: 8 bases; junction bases outside the gene matches: 8. Here the CDR3 reads CASSLTSGSSYEQFF. In DNA, the CDR3 is TGTGCCAGCAGCCTGACTAGCGGGAGTTCCTATGAGCAGTTCTTC.

The V call is TRBV19, the J call TRBJ2-4, with D uncertain. From germline, CDR1 is LNHDA and CDR2 SQIVND (reference sequence). V lost 1 base and J 13 bases, leaving 8 bases between the germline ends. The CDR3 sequence is 11 residues long. The CDR3: CASSIGELQYF. In DNA form, the CDR3 reads TGTGCCAGTAGTATAGGGGAATTGCAGTACTTC.

V is TRBV9 and J is TRBJ2-3, with 7 bases aligning to TRBD1. Germline lookup yields CDR1 SGDLS and CDR2 YYNGEE. The length of the CDR3 is 15 residues. V trimming: 3 bases; J trimming: 4 bases; junction bases outside the gene matches: 8. This CDR3 is CASSGTGTAPDTQYF. In DNA, the CDR3 is TGTGCCAGCAGCGGGACCGGGACAGCCCCAGATACGCAGTATTTT.

The chain is built from TRBV12-3 or TRBV12-4 and TRBJ2-5, with a weak D call TRBD1 (6 bases). This CDR3 has 13 amino acids. The CDR3 DNA reads as TGTGCATCAAGTAGGGGGTACCAAGAGACCCAGTACTTC. Protein: CASSRGYQETQYF.

The J gene is TRBJ1-3, the V gene TRBV3-1 (or the pseudogene TRBV3-2); D is unclear. The V end lost 4 bases, the J end lost 4 bases, and 20 bases lay between the germline ends. Germline-derived CDR1 and CDR2 are LGHDT and YNNKEL (reference sequence). This CDR3 spans 17 amino acids. CDR3 in amino acids: CASSPSPTRKAGNTIYF. The CDR3 DNA reads TGTGCCAGCAGCCCAAGCCCGACAAGGAAAGCCGGAAACACCATATATTTT.

In its sample, this clone was seen a few times. The chain is built from TRBV4-1 and TRBJ2-3, with TRBD2 matching over 7 bases. With V trimmed by 2 bases and J by 3 bases, 17 bases remained unmatched. Germline CDR1 is MGHRA and CDR2 is YSYEKL. This CDR3 spans 19 amino acids. CDR3 loop: CASSQPGMGRGGSTDTQYF. The CDR3 region has the DNA TGCGCCAGCAGCCAACCCGGGATGGGAAGGGGCGGGAGTACAGATACGCAGTATTTT.

This clone has just one count. The chain carries TRBV29-1 and TRBJ2-7; a weak D match, TRBD1 (6 bases). V was pared by 3 bases and J by 7 bases, with 16 bases between. The CDR3 length is 13 residues. The germline V gene has CDR1 SQVTM and CDR2 ANQGSEA. CDR3 DNA sequence: TGCAGCGTTGAGGTGGGGGCGGCGGGTGAGCAGTACTTC. Protein product: CSVEVGAAGEQYF.